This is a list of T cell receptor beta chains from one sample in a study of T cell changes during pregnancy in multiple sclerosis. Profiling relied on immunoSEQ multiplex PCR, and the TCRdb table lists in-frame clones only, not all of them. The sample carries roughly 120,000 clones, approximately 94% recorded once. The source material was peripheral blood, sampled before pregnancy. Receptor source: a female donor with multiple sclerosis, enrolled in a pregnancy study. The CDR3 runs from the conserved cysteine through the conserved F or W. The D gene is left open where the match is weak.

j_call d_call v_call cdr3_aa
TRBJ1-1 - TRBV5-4 CASRGQTNTEAFF
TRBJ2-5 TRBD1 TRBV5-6 CASSPGQGVRETQYF
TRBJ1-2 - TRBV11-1 CASGGKSGYGYTF
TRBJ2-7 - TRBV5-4 CASSPAGTVPSYEQYF
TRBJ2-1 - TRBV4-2 CASSHATSGGYNEQFF
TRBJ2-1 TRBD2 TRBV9 CASSPTIAGNGNEQFF
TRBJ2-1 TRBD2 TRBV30 CAWSQVAGSAEQFF
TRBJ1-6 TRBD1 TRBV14 CASSRVEGARSPLHF
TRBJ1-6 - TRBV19 CASSGQWRSDSPLHF
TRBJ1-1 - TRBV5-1 CASSLAVRGSNTEAFF
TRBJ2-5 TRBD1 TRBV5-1 CASSPTGMETQYF
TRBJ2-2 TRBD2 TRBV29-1 CSVRTSGGSGTGELFF
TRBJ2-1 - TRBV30 CAWSVTAGLYNEQFF
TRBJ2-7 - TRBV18 CASSPEYEQYF
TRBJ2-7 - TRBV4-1 CASSQVLLQGSYDGQYF
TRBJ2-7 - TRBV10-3 CAISEAVGQGSYEQYF
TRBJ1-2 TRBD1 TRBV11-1 CASSFSGQGVYGYTF
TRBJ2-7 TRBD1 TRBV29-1 CSVVTGAYEQYF
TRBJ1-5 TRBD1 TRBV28 CASSEGQVYQPQHF
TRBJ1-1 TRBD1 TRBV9 CASSVQGVDRGEAFF
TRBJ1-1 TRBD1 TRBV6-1 CASSGQGAGTEAFF
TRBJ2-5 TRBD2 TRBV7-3 CASSLTRASGQETQYF
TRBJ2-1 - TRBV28 CASSFAFGTPTYNEQFF
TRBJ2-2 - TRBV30 CAWTPISQNTGELFF
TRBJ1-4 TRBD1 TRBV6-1 CASISDRVGEKLFF
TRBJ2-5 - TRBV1 CTSSQGLAGGPGEETQYF
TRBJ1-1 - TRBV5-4 CASSLGAGEAFF
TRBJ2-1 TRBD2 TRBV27 CASCTSGAYNEQFF
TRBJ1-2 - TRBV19 CASSIPGSGYTF
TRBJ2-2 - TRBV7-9 CASILGAGELFF
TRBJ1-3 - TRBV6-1 CASSEYRTGNTIYF
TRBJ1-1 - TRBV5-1 CASSLETAGYTEAFF
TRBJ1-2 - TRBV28 CASRTINYGYTF
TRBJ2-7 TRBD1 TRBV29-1 CSAVGQPTYEQYF
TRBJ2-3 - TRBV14 CASSLGGRTTDTQYF
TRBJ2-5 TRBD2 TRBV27 CASRIPRVAGGRIGAQETQYF
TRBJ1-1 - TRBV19 CASSTPGLGGQGNEAFF
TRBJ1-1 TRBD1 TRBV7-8 CASSPRRGKDTEAFF
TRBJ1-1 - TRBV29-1 CSVRFGNTEAFF
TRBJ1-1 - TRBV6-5 CASRGTPSDTEAFF
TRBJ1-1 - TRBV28 CASSLRRGQNTEAFF
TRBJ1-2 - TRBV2 CASSEAHGYGYTF
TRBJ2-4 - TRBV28 CASSLQGWQNIQYF
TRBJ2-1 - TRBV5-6 CASSFGQGSYNEQFF
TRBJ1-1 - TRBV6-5 CASSYDGTRTEAFF
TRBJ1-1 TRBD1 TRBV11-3 CASSLEFNTGENTEAFF
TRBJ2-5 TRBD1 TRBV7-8 CASSLGGQGVVETQYF
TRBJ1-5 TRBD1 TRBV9 CASSVGDRGSQPQHF
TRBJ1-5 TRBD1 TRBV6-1 CASSDAGGPQPQHF
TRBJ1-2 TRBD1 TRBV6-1 CASISLGTGSGYTF
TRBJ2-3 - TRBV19 CASSMVGGQGTQYF